Listed here are 26 T cell receptor beta chains from one sample, sequenced in a study of T cell responses to AZD1222 COVID-19 vaccine. TCRdb keeps only in-frame clones here, not all; method: immunoSEQ multiplex PCR. This repertoire shows about 130,000 clones, roughly nine tenths found once; its top ten account for over 2.5%. Specimen: peripheral blood, collected on day 0 of AZD1222 vaccination. All receptors derive from an adult in good health.

This clone was picked up one time. DNA for the CDR3: TGCGCCAGCAGCTTGTACCCCGGTAGTACAGATACGCAGTATTTT. Its protein product is CASSLYPGSTDTQYF. This chain joins TRBV5-1 and TRBJ2-3; no reliable D call. V was pared by 1 base and J by 3 bases, with 12 bases between. This CDR3 spans 15 amino acids. The V gene's germline CDR1 is SGHRS and CDR2 YFSETQ.

In its sample, this clone was seen once. This chain joins TRBV12-3 or TRBV12-4 and TRBJ2-5; no firm D call. Trimming pared 6 bases from V and 5 bases from J, leaving 10 bases between. The CDR3 is made up of 12 amino acids. Here the CDR3 reads CASSPPGETQYF. The CDR3 DNA is TGTGCCAGCAGCCCCCCAGGCGAGACCCAGTACTTC.

The gene calls are TRBV7-3 and TRBJ2-6, with TRBD1 as a possible D gene (5 bases). This CDR3 region has 15 residues. Trimming cost V 3 bases and J 2 bases, with 8 bases left between them. CDR1 SGHTA and CDR2 FQGTGA come from the germline V gene. The DNA for the CDR3 is TGTGCCAGCAGCTTTGGGGCAGCTGGGGCCAACGTCCTGACTTTC. Its protein is CASSFGAAGANVLTF.

The rearrangement joins TRBV11-2 to TRBJ2-5, with D perhaps matching TRBD1 or TRBD2 (5 bases each). Germline lookup yields CDR1 SGHAT and CDR2 FQNNGV. The CDR3 is 16 residues long. The ends were cut back, 1 base at V and 4 bases at J, with 16 bases in the middle. DNA of the CDR3: TGTGCCAGCAGCTTAGGATCCTCCGGGACGGCAGAGACCCAGTACTTC. This translates into CASSLGSSGTAETQYF. The full variable domain, with the rest looked up from reference TRBV11-2 and TRBJ2-5, is EAGVAQSPRYKIIEKRQSVAFWCNPISGHATLYWYQQILGQGPKLLIQFQNNGVVDDSQLPKDRFSAERLKGVDSTLKIQPAKLEDSAVYLCASSLGSSGTAETQYFGPGTRLLVL.

The V call is TRBV5-5, the J call TRBJ2-3; either TRBD1 or TRBD2 may fit D (5 bases each). V lost 4 bases and J 5 bases, leaving 14 bases between the germline ends. Germline V gives CDR1 SGHKS, CDR2 YYEKEE (reference sequence). CDR3 length: 14 residues. DNA of the CDR3: TGTGCCAGCAGCCCACCGGGACGAGAAGATACGCAGTATTTT. Amino acids: CASSPPGREDTQYF.

The chain employs TRBV12-3 or TRBV12-4 and TRBJ1-2, with a weak D call TRBD1 (6 bases). The ends were cut back, 6 bases at V and 1 base at J, with 9 bases in the middle. The length of the CDR3 is 13 residues. CDR3 residues: CASSPDSNYGYTF. Written as DNA, the CDR3 is TGTGCCAGCAGCCCGGACAGTAACTATGGCTACACCTTC.

The chain joins TRBV24-1 to TRBJ2-2, with TRBD2 as a possible D gene (6 bases). Trimming removed 11 bases at V and 5 bases at J, with 11 bases between. The CDR3 sequence is 12 residues long. In germline, CDR1 is KGHDR, CDR2 SFDVKD. Here the CDR3 DNA reads TGTGCCATTGATCGGGGGACCGGGGAGCTGTTTTTT. Encoded protein: CAIDRGTGELFF.

V usage is TRBV7-2 and J usage is TRBJ2-7; D not certain. CDR1 and CDR2 from the germline V gene are SGHTA and FQGNSA. CDR3 length equals 12 residues. Trimming pared 5 bases from V and 0 bases from J, leaving 5 bases between. The CDR3: CASSGPSYEQYF. DNA of the CDR3: TGTGCCAGCAGCGGGCCCTCCTACGAGCAGTACTTC. The full variable domain, its missing parts supplied by reference TRBV7-2 and TRBJ2-7, is GAGVSQSPSNKVTEKGKDVELRCDPISGHTALYWYRQSLGQGLEFLIYFQGNSAPDKSGLPSDRFSAERTGGSVSTLTIQRTQQEDSAVYLCASSGPSYEQYFGPGTRLTVT.

The chain carries TRBV27 and TRBJ2-7, with 11 positions matching TRBD2. V dropped 5 bases and J dropped 5; count of bases not matched to a gene: 8. The CDR3 has 15 residues. From germline, CDR1 is MNHEY and CDR2 SMNVEV (reference sequence). The CDR3 protein is CASSELAGALNEQYF. CDR3 coding DNA: TGTGCCAGCAGTGAACTAGCGGGAGCTCTTAACGAGCAGTACTTC.

The V gene is TRBV24-1, the J gene TRBJ2-2; D is uncertain. The V gene lost 4 bases and the J gene lost 4 bases, with 12 bases spanning the gap. Germline V lookup: CDR1 KGHDR, CDR2 SFDVKD. The CDR3 spans 15 residues. The CDR3 bases are TGTGCCACCAGTGAAATGAGGTGGGCCACCGGGGAGCTGTTTTTT. Protein: CATSEMRWATGELFF.

The CDR3 nucleotides read TGTGCCAGCAGCCCCTCGCCGGGGGGCTCCTACAATGAGCAGTTCTTC. The encoded protein is CASSPSPGGSYNEQFF. The V and J genes are TRBV4-2 and TRBJ2-1; 7 positions agree with TRBD2. With V trimmed by 4 bases and J by 0 bases, 6 bases remained unmatched. Per germline, CDR1 LGHNA and CDR2 YNFKEQ. The CDR3 has 16 residues.

V usage is TRBV6-1 and J usage is TRBJ2-7, with D unresolved. V lost 3 bases to trimming and J lost 0 bases, with 9 bases between them. The CDR3 spans 14 residues. Germline assignment: CDR1 MNHNS and CDR2 SASEGT. The CDR3 region has the DNA TGTGCCAGCAGTGATTGGGGTAGCTCCTACGAGCAGTACTTC. It translates to CASSDWGSSYEQYF.

Only one count was recorded for this clone. The gene calls are TRBV11-3 and TRBJ2-1; D is perhaps TRBD1 (6 bases). CDR3 size: 13 residues. The V end was cut by 4 bases, the J end by 4 bases, with 8 bases between. Looked up from germline, CDR1 is SGHNT and CDR2 is YENEEA. CDR3 region: CASSSGQYNEQFF. CDR3 nucleotide sequence: TGTGCCAGCAGCTCTGGACAGTACAATGAGCAGTTCTTC.

This clone was seen just once. The V gene is TRBV12-3 or TRBV12-4, the J gene TRBJ2-1; no firm D call. The ends were cut back, 6 bases at V and 15 bases at J, with 15 bases in the middle. The length of the CDR3 is 11 residues. The chain's CDR3 is CASSYLGIPFF. CDR3 DNA: TGTGCCAGCAGCTATCTGGGGATCCCGTTCTTC.

As to this clone: This sample also contains other DNA sequences that code for the same CDR3. The chain recombines TRBV24-1 with TRBJ2-3; 9 bases align to TRBD1. The J segment lost 3 bases and the V segment lost 3 bases, leaving 3 bases of the junction unmatched. Germline assignment: CDR1 KGHDR and CDR2 SFDVKD. This CDR3 is 15 amino acids long. The DNA of the CDR3 is TGTGCCACCAGTGATCCCGGACAGGGGACAGATACGCAGTATTTT. Its translation is CATSDPGQGTDTQYF.

The chain is built from TRBV2 and TRBJ2-3; 9 positions agree with TRBD1. Losses at the gene ends were 4 bases for V and 15 bases for J; bases not matched to a gene: 11. The germline V gene encodes CDR1 SNHLY and CDR2 FYNNEI. There are 13 residues in the CDR3. The CDR3 DNA follows: TGTGCCAGCAGTGGGGGGGCCGGGACAGGGTCATATTTT. Amino acid sequence: CASSGGAGTGSYF.

This clone occurred a few times. The chain is built from TRBV7-2 and TRBJ2-3; 11 nucleotides align to TRBD2. V dropped 3 bases and J dropped 1; count of bases not matched to a gene: 3. Germline loops: CDR1 SGHTA, CDR2 FQGNSA. The CDR3 consists of 16 residues. The CDR3: CASSFFSGRGTDTQYF. The CDR3 DNA reads TGTGCCAGCAGCTTTTTTAGCGGGAGGGGCACAGATACGCAGTATTTT.

The genes are TRBV27 and TRBJ1-2; weak D call: TRBD1 (6 bases). This CDR3 is built from 14 residues. Per germline, CDR1 MNHEY and CDR2 SMNVEV (reference sequence). The V end lost 0 bases, the J end lost 2 bases, and 7 bases lay between the germline ends. CDR3 sequence reads: CASSLSGGNYGYTF. The CDR3 DNA follows: TGTGCCAGCAGTTTATCAGGGGGGAACTATGGCTACACCTTC.

Written as DNA, the CDR3 is TGTGCCAGCAGCCGGACTAGCGGGGGCTACGAGCAGTACTTC. This sequence encodes CASSRTSGGYEQYF. The V and J genes are TRBV6-5 and TRBJ2-7; 13 bases align to TRBD2. Per germline, CDR1 MNHEY and CDR2 SVGAGI. The CDR3 runs 14 residues. With 6 bases clipped from V and 3 bases from J, the junction kept 2 bases outside the gene matches.

The V call is TRBV11-1, the J call TRBJ2-2, with 7 bases lining up with TRBD1. The length of the CDR3 is 16 residues. With V trimmed by 5 bases and J by 2 bases, 8 bases remained unmatched. Per germline, CDR1 SGHAT and CDR2 FQDESV (reference sequence). This chain's CDR3 is CASSPNDRVNTGELFF. DNA for the CDR3: TGTGCCAGCAGCCCCAACGACAGGGTTAACACCGGGGAGCTGTTTTTT. Supplemented by reference TRBV11-1 and TRBJ2-2, the full variable domain reads EAEVAQSPRYKITEKSQAVAFWCDPISGHATLYWYRQILGQGPELLVQFQDESVVDDSQLPKDRFSAERLKGVDSTLKIQPAELGDSAMYLCASSPNDRVNTGELFFGEGSRLTVL.

The chain joins TRBV9 to TRBJ2-7; 7 positions agree with TRBD1. V lost 4 bases, J lost 3 bases, and 10 bases stayed unmatched. Per germline, CDR1 SGDLS and CDR2 YYNGEE. The CDR3 consists of 15 residues. The CDR3: CASSPSTGAVYEQYF. The DNA for the CDR3 is TGTGCCAGCAGCCCATCAACAGGGGCTGTCTACGAGCAGTACTTC.

This clone showed up just a few times. This chain joins TRBV19 and TRBJ2-3, with 9 bases matching TRBD1. Looked up from germline, CDR1 is LNHDA and CDR2 is SQIVND (reference sequence). The CDR3 runs to 16 residues. J was trimmed by 3 bases and V by 4 bases; bases with no gene match: 8. The CDR3 sequence: CASSTTPGQGTDTQYF. The CDR3 DNA follows: TGTGCCAGTAGTACAACACCGGGACAGGGTACAGATACGCAGTATTTT.

The chain has TRBV11-2 and TRBJ1-5; D unresolved. This CDR3 comprises 14 residues. The germline CDR1 and CDR2 sequences are SGHAT and FQNNGV. Trimming shortened V by 1 base and J by 1 base, and 5 bases separated the two germline ends. CDR3 loop: CASSLGGSNQPQHF. CDR3 in DNA: TGTGCCAGCAGCTTAGGGGGAAGCAATCAGCCCCAGCATTTT.

For the CDR3, the DNA is TGTGCCAGCAGCTTAGATCTAGCGCGAACCTACGAGCAGTACTTC. Residues: CASSLDLARTYEQYF. The V gene is TRBV7-2, the J gene TRBJ2-7, with TRBD2 as a possible D gene (6 bases). The CDR3 contains 15 residues. Trimming left V 1 base short and J 2 bases short, with 12 bases between. Germline assignment: CDR1 SGHTA and CDR2 FQGNSA.

The chain is built from TRBV3-1 (or the pseudogene TRBV3-2) and TRBJ1-3; D is unresolved. CDR1 and CDR2 from the germline V gene are LGHDT and YNNKEL (reference sequence). With 10 bases removed from V and 0 bases from J, the gap between germline ends came to 16 bases. This CDR3 has 15 amino acids. The CDR3 region is CATSASASSGNTIYF. As DNA, the CDR3 is TGTGCCACCTCGGCGTCAGCGAGCTCTGGAAACACCATATATTTT.

This clone was observed once. The J gene is TRBJ2-3, the V gene TRBV7-6; 7 nucleotides match TRBD2. CDR1 and CDR2 (germline): SGHVS, FNYEAQ. The CDR3 is 15 amino acids. Trimming took 1 base from V and 3 from J; bases not matched to a gene: 4. Here the CDR3 reads CASSLGQGGTDTQYF. CDR3 coding DNA: TGTGCCAGCAGCTTAGGTCAGGGAGGGACAGATACGCAGTATTTT.